This TCR beta chain emerged from a study of blood T cell repertoires in COVID-19. Overall study: Samples of COVID-19 (acute and convalescent) were obtained from the United States, Italy and Spain.

In the authors' methods: Amplification with reference gene primers provided the estimates of nucleated cell counts. The data were produced by immunoSEQ multiplex PCR, yet TCRdb's version contains in-frame clones alone and is incomplete. V and J calls and clone size are given by that table; D and trimming were obtained from the DNA. Of 190,000 or so clones in the sample, 75% to 90% are singletons; the top ten hold 2% to 2.5%. CDR3 length: 16 residues. V lost 4 bases and J lost 6; bases outside the gene matches: 9. CDR1 SGHRS and CDR2 YFSETQ come from the germline V gene. Participant ages covered roughly 18 to 89 years across 20 to 30 US areas.

The J gene is TRBJ2-7, the V gene TRBV5-1, with 14 bases that match TRBD2. The source of this sequence is a woman between 25 and 40 years old who had recovered from COVID-19. Sequencing was carried out using PBMCs or T cells enriched from blood (not recorded which). CDR3 DNA sequence: TGCGCCAGCAGCCCCCGGGGGGGACTAGCGGGAGTCGAGCAGTACTTC. This translates into CASSPRGGLAGVEQYF.